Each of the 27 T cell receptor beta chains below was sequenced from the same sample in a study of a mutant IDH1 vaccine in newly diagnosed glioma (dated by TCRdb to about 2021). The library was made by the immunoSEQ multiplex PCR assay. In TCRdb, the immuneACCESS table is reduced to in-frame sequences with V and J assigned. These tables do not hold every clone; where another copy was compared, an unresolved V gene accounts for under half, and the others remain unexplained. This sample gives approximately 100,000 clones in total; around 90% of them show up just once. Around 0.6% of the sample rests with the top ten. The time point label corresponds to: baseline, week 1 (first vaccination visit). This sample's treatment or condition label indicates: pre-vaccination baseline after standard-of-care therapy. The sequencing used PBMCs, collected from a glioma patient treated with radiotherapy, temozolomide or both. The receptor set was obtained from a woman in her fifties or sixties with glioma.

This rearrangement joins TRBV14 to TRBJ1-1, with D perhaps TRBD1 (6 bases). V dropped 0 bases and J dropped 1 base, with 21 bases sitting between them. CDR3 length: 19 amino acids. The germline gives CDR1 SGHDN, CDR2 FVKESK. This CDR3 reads CASSQEGATFRIRNTEAFF. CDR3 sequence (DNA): TGTGCCAGCAGCCAAGAGGGGGCTACTTTCCGCATACGGAACACTGAAGCTTTCTTT. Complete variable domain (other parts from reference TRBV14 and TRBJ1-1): EAGVTQFPSHSVIEKGQTVTLRCDPISGHDNLYWYRRVMGKEIKFLLHFVKESKQDESGMPNNRFLAERTGGTYSTLKVQPAELEDSGVYFCASSQEGATFRIRNTEAFFGQGTRLTVV.

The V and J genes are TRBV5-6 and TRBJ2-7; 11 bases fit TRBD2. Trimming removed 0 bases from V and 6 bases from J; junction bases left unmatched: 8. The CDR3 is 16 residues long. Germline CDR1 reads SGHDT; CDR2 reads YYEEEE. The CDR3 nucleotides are TGTGCCAGCAGCTTGGTCGCTTTACTAGCGGGAGTCGAGCAGTACTTC. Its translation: CASSLVALLAGVEQYF.

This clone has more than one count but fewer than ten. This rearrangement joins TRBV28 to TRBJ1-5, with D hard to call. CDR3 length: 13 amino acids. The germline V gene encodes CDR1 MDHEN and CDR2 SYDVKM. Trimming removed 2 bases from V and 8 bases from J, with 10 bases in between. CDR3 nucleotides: TGTGCCAGCAGTTTAACCCAATATGAGCCCCAGCATTTT. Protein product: CASSLTQYEPQHF.

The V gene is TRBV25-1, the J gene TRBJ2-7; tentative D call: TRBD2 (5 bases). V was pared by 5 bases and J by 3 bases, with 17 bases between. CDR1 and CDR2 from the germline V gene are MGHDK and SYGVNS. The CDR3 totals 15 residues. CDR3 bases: TGTGCCAGCAGTCACACCTCAGGTGCGGGCTACGAGCAGTACTTC. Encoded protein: CASSHTSGAGYEQYF.

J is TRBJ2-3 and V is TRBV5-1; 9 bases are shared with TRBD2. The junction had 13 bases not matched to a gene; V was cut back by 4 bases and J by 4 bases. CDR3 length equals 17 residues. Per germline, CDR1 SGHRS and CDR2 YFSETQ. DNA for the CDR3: TGCGCCAGCAGCCTGACGACCCGGACTAGCGCGGCAGATACGCAGTATTTT. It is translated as CASSLTTRTSAADTQYF.

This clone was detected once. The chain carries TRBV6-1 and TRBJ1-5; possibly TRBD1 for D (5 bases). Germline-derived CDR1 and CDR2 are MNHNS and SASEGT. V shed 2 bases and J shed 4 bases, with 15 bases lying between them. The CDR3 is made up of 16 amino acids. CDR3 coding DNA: TGTGCCAGCAGTGAATCTGGGAGGGGACGAAATCAGCCCCAGCATTTT. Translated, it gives CASSESGRGRNQPQHF.

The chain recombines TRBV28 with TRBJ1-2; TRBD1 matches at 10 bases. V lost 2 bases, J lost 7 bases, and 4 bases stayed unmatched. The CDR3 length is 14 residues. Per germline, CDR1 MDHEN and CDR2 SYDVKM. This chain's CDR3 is CASSLGQGEGGYTF. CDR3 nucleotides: TGTGCCAGCAGTTTAGGACAGGGGGAAGGTGGCTACACCTTC.

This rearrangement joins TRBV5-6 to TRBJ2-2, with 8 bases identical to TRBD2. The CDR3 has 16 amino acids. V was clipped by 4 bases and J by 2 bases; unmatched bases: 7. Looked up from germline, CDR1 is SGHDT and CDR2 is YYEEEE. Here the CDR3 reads CASSPGGAVNTGELFF. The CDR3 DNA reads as TGTGCCAGCAGCCCGGGGGGGGCAGTAAACACCGGGGAGCTGTTTTTT. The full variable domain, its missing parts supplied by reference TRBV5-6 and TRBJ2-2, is DAGVTQSPTHLIKTRGQQVTLRCSPKSGHDTVSWYQQALGQGPQFIFQYYEEEERQRGNFPDRFSGHQFPNYSSELNVNALLLGDSALYLCASSPGGAVNTGELFFGEGSRLTVL.

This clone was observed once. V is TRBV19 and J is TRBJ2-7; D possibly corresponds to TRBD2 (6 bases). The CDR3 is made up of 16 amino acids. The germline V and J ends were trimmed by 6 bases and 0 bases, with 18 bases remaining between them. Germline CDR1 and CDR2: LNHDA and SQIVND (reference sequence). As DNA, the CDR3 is TGTGCCAGTAGCCCTGATGGCACTAGCCGCTCCTACGAGCAGTACTTC. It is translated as CASSPDGTSRSYEQYF.

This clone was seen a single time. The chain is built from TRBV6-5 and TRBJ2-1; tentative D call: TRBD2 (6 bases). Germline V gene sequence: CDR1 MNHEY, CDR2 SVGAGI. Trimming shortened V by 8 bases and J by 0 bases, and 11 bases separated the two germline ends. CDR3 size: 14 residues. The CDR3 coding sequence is TGTGCCAGCCGCGGGAAGGCCTCCTACAATGAGCAGTTCTTC. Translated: CASRGKASYNEQFF.

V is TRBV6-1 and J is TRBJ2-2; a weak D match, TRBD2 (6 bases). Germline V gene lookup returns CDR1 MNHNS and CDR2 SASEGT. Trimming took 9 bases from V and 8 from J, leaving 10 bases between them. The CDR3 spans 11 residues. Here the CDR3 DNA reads TGTGCCAGTCCGGGGGTGGGGGAGCTGTTTTTT. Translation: CASPGVGELFF.

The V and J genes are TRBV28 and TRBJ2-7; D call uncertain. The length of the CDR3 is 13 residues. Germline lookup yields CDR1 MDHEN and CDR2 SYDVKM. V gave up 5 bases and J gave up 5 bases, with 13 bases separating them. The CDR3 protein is CASSAHLWDEQYF. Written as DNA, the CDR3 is TGTGCCAGCAGTGCCCACCTATGGGACGAGCAGTACTTC. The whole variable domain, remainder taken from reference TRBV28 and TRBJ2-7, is DVKVTQSSRYLVKRTGEKVFLECVQDMDHENMFWYRQDPGLGLRLIYFSYDVKMKEKGDIPEGYSVSREKKERFSLILESASTNQTSMYLCASSAHLWDEQYFGPGTRLTVT.

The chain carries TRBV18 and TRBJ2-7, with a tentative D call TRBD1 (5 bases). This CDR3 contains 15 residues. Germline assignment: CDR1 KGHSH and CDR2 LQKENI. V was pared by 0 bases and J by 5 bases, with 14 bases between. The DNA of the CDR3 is TGTGCCAGCTCACCACCGGAAGCAGGGAAACACGAGCAGTACTTC. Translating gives CASSPPEAGKHEQYF.

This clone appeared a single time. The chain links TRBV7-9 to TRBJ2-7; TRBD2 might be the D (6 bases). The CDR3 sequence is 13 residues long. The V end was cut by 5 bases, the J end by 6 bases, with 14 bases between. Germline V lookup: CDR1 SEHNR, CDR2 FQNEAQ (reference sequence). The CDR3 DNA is TGTGCCAGCAGCCCCCAAGCGGGTTTCGAGCAGTACTTC. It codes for CASSPQAGFEQYF. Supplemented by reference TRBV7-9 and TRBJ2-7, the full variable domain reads DTGVSQNPRHKITKRGQNVTFRCDPISEHNRLYWYRQTLGQGPEFLTYFQNEAQLEKSRLLSDRFSAERPKGSFSTLEIQRTEQGDSAMYLCASSPQAGFEQYFGPGTRLTVT.

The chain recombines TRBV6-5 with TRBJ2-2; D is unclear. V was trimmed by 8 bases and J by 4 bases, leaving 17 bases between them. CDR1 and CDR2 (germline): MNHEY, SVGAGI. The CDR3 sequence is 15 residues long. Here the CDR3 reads CASRGLRVRTGELFF. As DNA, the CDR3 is TGTGCCAGCCGAGGCCTACGGGTTCGCACCGGGGAGCTGTTTTTT.

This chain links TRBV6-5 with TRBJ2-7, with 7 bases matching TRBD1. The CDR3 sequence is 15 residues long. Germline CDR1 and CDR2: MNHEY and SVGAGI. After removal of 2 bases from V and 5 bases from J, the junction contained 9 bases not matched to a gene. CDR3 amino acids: CASSYHRGFNNEQYF. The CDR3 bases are TGTGCCAGCAGTTACCACAGGGGATTTAATAACGAGCAGTACTTC.

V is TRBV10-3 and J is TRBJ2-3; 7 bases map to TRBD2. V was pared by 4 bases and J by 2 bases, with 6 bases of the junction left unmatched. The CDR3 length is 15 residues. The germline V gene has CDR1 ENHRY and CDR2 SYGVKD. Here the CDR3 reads CAISAAGTSTDTQYF. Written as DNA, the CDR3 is TGTGCCATCAGTGCAGCGGGAACTTCCACAGATACGCAGTATTTT.

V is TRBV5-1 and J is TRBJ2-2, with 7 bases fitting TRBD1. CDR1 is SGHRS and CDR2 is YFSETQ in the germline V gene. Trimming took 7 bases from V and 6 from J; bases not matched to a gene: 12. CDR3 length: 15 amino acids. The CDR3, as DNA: TGCGCCAGCCAAACGACAGGGTTCCCAGCCGGGGAGCTGTTTTTT. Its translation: CASQTTGFPAGELFF.

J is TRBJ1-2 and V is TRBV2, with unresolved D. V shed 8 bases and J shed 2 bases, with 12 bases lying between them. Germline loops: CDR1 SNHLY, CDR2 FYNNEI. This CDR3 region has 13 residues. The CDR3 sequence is CASPLLRNYGYTF. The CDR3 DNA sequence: TGTGCCAGCCCCTTACTCCGAAACTATGGCTACACCTTC.

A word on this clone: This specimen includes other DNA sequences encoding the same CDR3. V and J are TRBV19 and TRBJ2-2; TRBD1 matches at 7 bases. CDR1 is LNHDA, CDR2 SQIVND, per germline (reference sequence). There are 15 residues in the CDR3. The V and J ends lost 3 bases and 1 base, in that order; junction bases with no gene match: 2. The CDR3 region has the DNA TGTGCCAGTAGTATGAGGGACAGGAACACCGGGGAGCTGTTTTTT. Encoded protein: CASSMRDRNTGELFF.

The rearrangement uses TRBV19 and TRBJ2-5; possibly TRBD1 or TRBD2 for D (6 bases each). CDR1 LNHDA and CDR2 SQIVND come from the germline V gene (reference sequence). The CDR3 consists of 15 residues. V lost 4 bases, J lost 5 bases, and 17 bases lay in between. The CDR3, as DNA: TGTGCCAGTAGTACACCCCCGGGGGCGCCGGAGACCCAGTACTTC. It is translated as CASSTPPGAPETQYF.

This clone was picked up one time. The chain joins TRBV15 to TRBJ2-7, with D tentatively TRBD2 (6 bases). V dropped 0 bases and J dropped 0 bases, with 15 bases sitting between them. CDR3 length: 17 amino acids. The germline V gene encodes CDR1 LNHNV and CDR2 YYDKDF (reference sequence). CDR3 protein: CATSRDQWRAPSYEQYF. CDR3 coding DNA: TGTGCCACCAGCAGAGATCAGTGGAGGGCCCCCTCCTACGAGCAGTACTTC.

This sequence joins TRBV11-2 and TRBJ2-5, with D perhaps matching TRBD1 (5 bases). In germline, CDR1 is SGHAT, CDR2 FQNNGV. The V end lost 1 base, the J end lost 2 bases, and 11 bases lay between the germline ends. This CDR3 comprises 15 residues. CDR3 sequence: CASSLGGLRQETQYF. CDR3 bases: TGTGCCAGCAGCTTAGGGGGCCTGAGGCAAGAGACCCAGTACTTC.

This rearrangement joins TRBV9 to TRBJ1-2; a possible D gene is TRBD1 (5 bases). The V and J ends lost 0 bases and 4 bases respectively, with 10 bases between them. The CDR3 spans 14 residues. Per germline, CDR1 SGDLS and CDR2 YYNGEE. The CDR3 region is CASSVAAGPYGYTF. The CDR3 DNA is TGTGCCAGCAGCGTAGCGGCAGGGCCCTATGGCTACACCTTC.

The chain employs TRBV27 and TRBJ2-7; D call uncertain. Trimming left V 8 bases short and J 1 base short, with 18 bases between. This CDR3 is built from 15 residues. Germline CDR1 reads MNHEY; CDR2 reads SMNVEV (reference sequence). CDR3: CASSWRPGVSYEQYF. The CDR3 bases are TGTGCCAGCTCTTGGCGGCCAGGAGTTTCCTACGAGCAGTACTTC.

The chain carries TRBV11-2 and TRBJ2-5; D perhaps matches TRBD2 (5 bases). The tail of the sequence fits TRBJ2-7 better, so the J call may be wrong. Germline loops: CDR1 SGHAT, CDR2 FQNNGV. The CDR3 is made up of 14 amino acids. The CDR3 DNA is TGTGCCAGCAGCTTTGAGGGATATTCCTACGAGCAGTACTTC. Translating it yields CASSFEGYSYEQYF.

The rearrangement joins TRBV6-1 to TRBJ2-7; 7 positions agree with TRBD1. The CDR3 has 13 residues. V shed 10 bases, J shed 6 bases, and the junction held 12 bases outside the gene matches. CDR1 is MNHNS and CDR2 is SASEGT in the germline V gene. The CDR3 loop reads CAIHDRVKREQYF. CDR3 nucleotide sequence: TGTGCCATCCACGACAGGGTAAAGCGCGAGCAGTACTTC.